This TCR beta chain was captured by sequencing in a study of cytotoxic CD8 clonotypes in ibrutinib-treated CLL. Study-level background: After treatment lasting a median 12 months, range 6 to 36, response samples were collected. Study-wide results and caveats: Measured clonality at baseline was greater than in age-matched healthy donors and tracked with circulating CD8+ T-cell counts. Public clonotypes (which were uncommon) either contracted or remained stable on treatment.

Germline assignment: CDR1 GTSNPN and CDR2 SVGIG (reference sequence). Deletions cut 4 bases from V and 0 bases from J, with 4 bases between. The length of the CDR3 is 13 residues. Cryopreserved PBMCs supplied about 2 micrograms of genomic DNA for TCR beta libraries. The data were produced by immunoSEQ multiplex PCR, yet TCRdb's version contains in-frame clones alone and is incomplete. The sample contains roughly 130,000 clones, approximately 90% of which appear only once. In the case of this clone: What it recognizes is unknown.

This TCR was recovered from a human donor with chronic lymphocytic leukemia. Material: PBMCs, obtained after 12 months of ibrutinib treatment. The rearrangement uses TRBV30 and TRBJ1-6, with D uncertain. The CDR3 spells CAWIGSYNSPLHF. The DNA for the CDR3 is TGTGCCTGGATCGGCTCCTATAATTCACCCCTCCACTTT.